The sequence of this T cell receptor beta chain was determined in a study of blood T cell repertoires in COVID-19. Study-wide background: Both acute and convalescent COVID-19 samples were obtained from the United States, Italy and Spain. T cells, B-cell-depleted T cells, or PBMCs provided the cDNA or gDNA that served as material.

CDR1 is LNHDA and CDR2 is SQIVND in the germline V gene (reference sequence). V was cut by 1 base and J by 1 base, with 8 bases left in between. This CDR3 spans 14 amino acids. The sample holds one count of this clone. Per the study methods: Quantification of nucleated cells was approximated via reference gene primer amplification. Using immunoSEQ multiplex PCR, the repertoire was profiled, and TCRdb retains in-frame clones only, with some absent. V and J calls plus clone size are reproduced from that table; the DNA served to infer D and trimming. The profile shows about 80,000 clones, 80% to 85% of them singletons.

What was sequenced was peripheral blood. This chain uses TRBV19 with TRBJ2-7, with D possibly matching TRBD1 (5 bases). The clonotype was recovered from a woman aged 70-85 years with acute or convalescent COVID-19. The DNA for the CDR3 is TGTGCCAGTAGTATAGGGGGCGCTTCCTACGAGCAGTACTTC. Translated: CASSIGGASYEQYF.